Presented here are 17 T cell receptor beta chains from one specimen sequenced in a study of tumor and adjacent non-tumor tissue in lung cancer. The library came from three nested PCR rounds adapted from ARM-PCR protocols. One entry per CDR3 protein, called by TCRdb with MiXCR from the multiplex PCR reads. Of more than 75,000 distinct CDR3 sequences in the sample, 80% are singletons; the top ten hold approximately 28%. The template was RNA from unsorted bulk tissue. This non-tumor lung sample came from over 3 cm beyond the tumor edge. The sample taken for sequencing was distant non-tumor lung tissue. The receptors derive from a man aged 60 to 75 with small cell lung cancer.

This clonotype was recorded a few times. Just one base apart from a much larger clone, this may be a read error. This sequence joins TRBV28 and TRBJ1-2; no firm D call. Germline V gene sequence: CDR1 MDHEN, CDR2 SYDVKM. The CDR3 has 14 amino acids. The CDR3 region is CVSNLAGFDYGYTF. The CDR3 DNA reads TGTGTCAGCAACTTGGCGGGTTTCGACTATGGCTACACCTTC.

J is TRBJ1-4 and V is TRBV11-2; D not certain. The CDR3 has 15 residues. Per germline, CDR1 SGHAT and CDR2 FQNNGV. The V gene lost 5 bases and the J gene lost 15 bases, with 25 bases spanning the gap. The chain's CDR3 is CASSQFDGVSEIVFF. The CDR3 nucleotides read TGTGCCAGCAGCCAGTTTGATGGGGTGAGTGAAATAGTGTTTTTT.

In regard to this clonotype: The missing conserved phenylalanine or tryptophan at the end of this CDR3 makes a read error likely. V is TRBV5-6 and J is TRBJ2-1; no clear D gene. CDR3 length: 16 residues. Looked up from germline, CDR1 is SGHDT and CDR2 is YYEEEE. The DNA for the CDR3 is TGTGCCAGCAGCTTGGGGGGTGCCGTCTCCTACAATGGGCAGTTCTCC. Protein: CASSLGGAVSYNGQFS.

Concerning this clonotype: An end of the junction does not agree with germline; a read error may underlie this. J is TRBJ2-1 and V is TRBV11-2; either TRBD1 or TRBD2 may supply D (5 bases each). Germline V gives CDR1 SGHAT, CDR2 FQNNGV. This CDR3 has 14 residues. CDR3 sequence reads: CTSRKRQGLNEQFF. In DNA form, the CDR3 reads TGTACCAGCCGGAAGCGGCAGGGCCTCAATGAGCAGTTCTTC.

V is TRBV11-2 and J is TRBJ1-5; no clear D gene. This CDR3 region has 13 residues. Germline CDR1 is SGHAT and CDR2 is FQNNGV. The CDR3 sequence: CTNSTNSNQPQHF. DNA of the CDR3: TGTACCAACAGCACCAATAGCAATCAGCCCCAGCATTTT.

Turning to this clonotype: A much larger clone differs from this one at a single base, so this may be a read error. CDR3 DNA: TGTGCCAGCAACTTGTGGACGGAGAGCTCCTACGAGCAGTACTTC. Translated, it gives CASNLWTESSYEQYF. V is TRBV7-8 and J is TRBJ2-7; D gene ambiguous. This CDR3 spans 15 amino acids. Germline V lookup: CDR1 SGHVS, CDR2 FQNEAQ. Trimming shortened V by 7 bases and J by 0 bases, and 16 bases separated the two germline ends.

Concerning this clonotype itself: Mismatch with germline at one junction end may stem from a read error. The rearrangement uses TRBV29-1 and TRBJ2-1, with D tentatively TRBD2 (5 bases). The germline CDR1 and CDR2 sequences are SQVTM and ANQGSEA. CDR3 length equals 12 residues. In DNA form, the CDR3 reads TGCATCTTAGCGATGGGAAACAATGAGCAATTCTTC. It yields the protein CILAMGNNEQFF.

The CDR3 spells CTSSSRTSGVANEQFF. CDR3 bases: TGTACTAGCAGCTCCCGGACTAGCGGGGTCGCCAATGAGCAGTTCTTC. V and J are TRBV9 and TRBJ2-1; TRBD2 matches 12 bases. The CDR3 consists of 16 residues. The germline CDR1 and CDR2 sequences are SGDLS and YYNGEE.

Note on this clonotype: The conserved final phenylalanine or tryptophan is absent from the CDR3, which likely points to a read error. No DNA is shown, since the ends of the CDR3 on it are uncertain; the CDR3 is the one TCRdb lists. The rearrangement uses TRBV6-1 and TRBJ2-6; the table names TRBD1, a call not compared with the DNA. The CDR3 length is 19 residues, termini included. The germline V gene has CDR1 MNHNS and CDR2 SASEGT. CDR3 in amino acids: CASSGRLGTGNSGANVLAI.

Notes on this clonotype: Mismatch with germline at one junction end may stem from a read error. The V and J genes are TRBV6-2 or TRBV6-3 and TRBJ2-1; maybe TRBD2 (6 bases). Germline CDR1 reads MNHEY; CDR2 reads SVGEGT. CDR3 length: 18 residues. Here the CDR3 DNA reads TGTGCCAGCAGTTACTTAGTCGTGATTAGCGGAAGTTACAATGACCAGTTCTTC. It yields the protein CASSYLVVISGSYNDQFF.

Details on this clonotype: This may stem from a read error, because a much larger clone lies one nucleotide away. The chain carries TRBV30 and TRBJ2-1, with D perhaps given as TRBD1 or TRBD2 (5 bases each). From germline, CDR1 is GTSNPN and CDR2 SVGIG (reference sequence). CDR3 length: 13 residues. The CDR3 nucleotides read TGTGCCTGGAGTGTATATGGGGGTGGTGAGCAGCTCTTC. Translation: CAWSVYGGGEQLF.

For this clonotype: Likely a read error: the CDR3 ends without its conserved phenylalanine or tryptophan. The genes are TRBV6-1 and TRBJ1-6; D is unresolved. The CDR3 covers 15 residues. The germline V gene encodes CDR1 MNHNS and CDR2 SASEGT. The CDR3, as DNA: TGTGCCACCAGTGAAGAGAGCAGGAGGAGTTCACCCCTCCACATT. It encodes CATSEESRRSSPLHI.

This clonotype was found many times. The chain couples TRBV28 to TRBJ2-7; either TRBD1 or TRBD2 may fit D (5 bases each). The germline gives CDR1 MDHEN, CDR2 SYDVKM. The CDR3 totals 13 residues. V was shortened by 6 bases and J by 0 bases, with 9 bases between the two germline ends. In nucleotides, the CDR3 is TGTGCCAGCAGCCCAGGGACCTCCTACGAGCAGTACTTC. This codes for CASSPGTSYEQYF.

The chain is built from TRBV12-3 or TRBV12-4 and TRBJ2-5; D is uncertain. CDR3 size: 14 residues. Deletions cut 6 bases from V and 4 bases from J, with 15 bases between. Written as DNA, the CDR3 is TGTGCCAGCAGAGATCGGGTATGTGGAGAGACCCAGTACTTC. It codes for CASRDRVCGETQYF.

As to this clonotype: The junction differs from germline at one of its ends, possibly a read error. CDR3 in DNA: TGTGCCAGCAGTTTAGAGCCTAGCTGGAGACCGGGAGATATGCAGTATTTT. Translated, it gives CASSLEPSWRPGDMQYF. V usage is TRBV12-3 or TRBV12-4 and J usage is TRBJ2-3; maybe TRBD2 (6 bases). This CDR3 spans 17 amino acids.

For this clonotype: One base away lies a much larger clone, so this may be a sequencing read error. The chain joins TRBV5-5 to TRBJ2-7; D is perhaps TRBD2 (6 bases). The CDR3 is made up of 15 amino acids. Germline V gives CDR1 SGHKS, CDR2 YYEKEE (reference sequence). Written as DNA, the CDR3 is TGTGCCAGCAGCCCATTACGGGGGATCTCCTACAAGCAGCACTTC. Translating it yields CASSPLRGISYKQHF.

As for this clonotype: The junction and the germline gene differ at one end; a read error may be behind it. V gene TRBV11-3 combines with J gene TRBJ2-3; perhaps TRBD2 as D (6 bases). Germline values: CDR1 SGHNT, CDR2 YENEEA. This CDR3 region has 17 residues. The DNA for the CDR3 is TGTGCCTGCAGAGAGGCTCGTGGGGGGACCCCGACTCATACGCAGTATTTT. The encoded protein is CACREARGGTPTHTQYF.